The T cell receptor beta chain under discussion was sequenced for a study of CD4 T cells in relation to SARS-CoV-2 and coronaviruses. Study summary: TCR beta CDR3s were sequenced after roughly 10-day antigen culture of PBMCs.

This clone was observed once. The antigen remains undetermined. The unexposed donors gave CD4+ T cells in about 2010-2019, prior to COVID-19. After roughly 9 days of culture, CD4+ T cells were isolated. Cells permitting, SARS-CoV-2 S/N and four cold-coronavirus spikes were tested on unexposed-donor CD4+ T cells. Germline trimming cut 0 bases from V and 4 bases from J; bases unmatched to any gene: 7. CDR1 and CDR2 from the germline V gene are SGDLS and YYNGEE. This CDR3 is built from 17 residues. General study findings and limits: Compared with monoreactive clones, crossreactive clones showed significantly weaker SARS-CoV-2 expansion.

Libraries were prepared by immunoSEQ multiplex PCR; TCRdb keeps only in-frame clonotypes and omits some of them. In the table there are just over 25,000 clones, roughly 76% of which are singletons. The rearrangement links TRBV9 to TRBJ2-1, with 10 bases that match TRBD2. The TCR sequence derives from a human donor in good health. Sequencing input: CD4+ T cells from PBMCs, cultured in vitro. CDR3 sequence reads: CASSVGLAGRGYNEQFF. In DNA, the CDR3 is TGTGCCAGCAGCGTAGGACTAGCGGGTAGGGGGTACAATGAGCAGTTCTTC.